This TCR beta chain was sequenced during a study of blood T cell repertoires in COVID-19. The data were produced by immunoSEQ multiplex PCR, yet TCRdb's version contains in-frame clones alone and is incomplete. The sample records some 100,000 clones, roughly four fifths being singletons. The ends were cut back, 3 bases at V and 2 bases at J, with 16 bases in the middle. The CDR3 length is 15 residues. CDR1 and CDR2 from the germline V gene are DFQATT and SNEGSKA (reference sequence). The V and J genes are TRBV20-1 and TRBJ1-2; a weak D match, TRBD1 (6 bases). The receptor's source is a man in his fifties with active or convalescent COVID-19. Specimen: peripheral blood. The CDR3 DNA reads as TGCAGTGCTAGTCCGTGGGAGGGGGGAAACTATGGCTACACCTTC. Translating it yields CSASPWEGGNYGYTF.